Each of the 31 T cell receptor beta chains below was sequenced from the same sample in a study of early T cells in non-severe SARS-CoV-2 infection. From the 5' RACE reads, TCRdb called clonotypes with MiXCR, one entry per CDR3 protein. The table has roughly 76,000 distinct CDR3 sequences, approximately 12% seen once. The sample taken for sequencing was whole blood. These receptors all stem from an adult who was a healthcare worker with PCR-confirmed SARS-CoV-2 infection or an uninfected control (not recorded which).

There are a few counts of this clonotype. The chain employs TRBV19 and TRBJ1-2; D perhaps matches TRBD1 (5 bases). The CDR3 runs to 12 residues. Looked up from germline, CDR1 is LNHDA and CDR2 is SQIVND (reference sequence). The V and J ends lost 4 bases and 7 bases respectively, with 10 bases between them. DNA for the CDR3: TGTGCCAGTAGTACGGACATTATTGGCTACACCTTC. Protein sequence: CASSTDIIGYTF. Variable domain in full (rest from reference TRBV19 and TRBJ1-2): DGGITQSPKYLFRKEGQNVTLSCEQNLNHDAMYWYRQDPGQGLRLIYYSQIVNDFQKGDIAEGYSVSREKKESFPLTVTSAQKNPTAFYLCASSTDIIGYTFGSGTRLTVV.

This clonotype has a count of ten or more. V gene TRBV25-1 combines with J gene TRBJ2-3; maybe TRBD2 (6 bases). This CDR3 comprises 15 residues. The V and J ends lost 5 bases and 0 bases respectively, with 12 bases between them. Germline V CDR1 and CDR2: MGHDK, SYGVNS. As DNA, the CDR3 is TGTGCCAGCAGTTCGGTAGCGGCTAGCACAGATACGCAGTATTTT. It encodes CASSSVAASTDTQYF.

The sample holds many counts of this clonotype. This chain links TRBV7-9 with TRBJ2-3; 10 bases line up with TRBD2. V dropped 5 bases and J dropped 5; count of bases not matched to a gene: 10. Germline V lookup: CDR1 SEHNR, CDR2 FQNEAQ (reference sequence). The CDR3 is 16 amino acids. In DNA form, the CDR3 reads TGTGCCAGCAGCGGTCTAGCGGGAGTAGGGGTAGATACGCAGTATTTT. This codes for CASSGLAGVGVDTQYF.

Many counts were recorded for this clonotype. This chain uses TRBV29-1 with TRBJ2-5; D may be TRBD1 (6 bases). With 7 bases removed from V and 5 bases from J, the gap between germline ends came to 14 bases. Germline V lookup: CDR1 SQVTM, CDR2 ANQGSEA. The length of the CDR3 is 12 residues. The CDR3 region is CSAWTDAETQYF. The CDR3 DNA sequence: TGCAGCGCGTGGACAGATGCGGAGACCCAGTACTTC.

This clonotype came up many times. The chain uses TRBV7-6 and TRBJ2-3; unclear D gene. The CDR3 has 14 amino acids. Germline V CDR1 and CDR2: SGHVS, FNYEAQ. The ends were cut back, 2 bases at V and 3 bases at J, with 9 bases in the middle. CDR3 region: CASSLLTSTDTQYF. The CDR3 DNA reads TGTGCCAGCAGCTTATTGACCTCTACAGATACGCAGTATTTT.

The chain combines TRBV6-1 with TRBJ2-6; 9 nucleotides agree with TRBD1. The V gene's germline CDR1 is MNHNS and CDR2 SASEGT. V was pared by 6 bases and J by 0 bases, with 0 bases of the junction left unmatched. This CDR3 has 15 residues. CDR3 in amino acids: CASRTGGSGANVLTF. As DNA, the CDR3 is TGTGCCAGCAGGACAGGGGGCTCTGGGGCCAACGTCCTGACTTTC.

J is TRBJ1-1 and V is TRBV12-3 or TRBV12-4, with TRBD1 as a possible D gene (6 bases). V was pared by 4 bases and J by 7 bases, with 10 bases between. CDR3 size: 12 residues. The CDR3 protein is CASSSGAREAFF. For the CDR3, the DNA is TGTGCCAGCAGTTCAGGGGCCCGTGAAGCTTTCTTT.

This clonotype was found a few times. The rearrangement joins TRBV7-2 to TRBJ1-5, with D maybe TRBD1 (5 bases). In germline, CDR1 is SGHTA, CDR2 FQGNSA. Trimming cost V 1 base and J 1 base, with 11 bases left between them. The CDR3 is 16 amino acids. The CDR3 here is CASSLGGVRSNQPQHF. CDR3 in DNA: TGTGCCAGCAGCTTAGGAGGGGTCCGGAGCAATCAGCCCCAGCATTTT.

V and J are TRBV29-1 and TRBJ2-7; D ambiguous. The CDR3 runs to 11 residues. Germline CDR1 and CDR2: SQVTM and ANQGSEA. V lost 6 bases and J 7 bases, leaving 13 bases between the germline ends. In nucleotides, the CDR3 is TGCAGCGTCGAGGTGGGGAAAGAGCAGTACTTC. Its protein product is CSVEVGKEQYF.

This clonotype was detected ten times or more. This sequence joins TRBV7-3 and TRBJ2-2; TRBD2 might be the D (5 bases). The V and J ends lost 5 bases and 7 bases respectively, with 5 bases between them. Germline V gene sequence: CDR1 SGHTA, CDR2 FQGTGA. This CDR3 comprises 11 residues. The CDR3 DNA reads TGTGCCAGCAGCGCGGGCGGGGAGCTGTTTTTT. Translation: CASSAGGELFF.

This chain uses TRBV20-1 with TRBJ2-3; 9 positions match TRBD2. This CDR3 has 13 amino acids. Germline lookup yields CDR1 DFQATT and CDR2 SNEGSKA (reference sequence). The junction had 5 bases not matched to a gene; V was cut back by 4 bases and J by 6 bases. The CDR3 loop reads CSATSGNSDTQYF. In DNA, the CDR3 is TGCAGTGCTACTAGCGGGAATTCGGATACGCAGTATTTT.

This clonotype has a count of ten or more. This chain joins TRBV19 and TRBJ2-2; D unresolved. This CDR3 contains 11 residues. V lost 8 bases and J lost 1, with 2 bases in between. The germline CDR1 and CDR2 sequences are LNHDA and SQIVND (reference sequence). The CDR3 protein is CASLNTGELFF. The CDR3, as DNA: TGTGCCAGTTTGAACACCGGGGAGCTGTTTTTT.

The chain uses TRBV5-1 and TRBJ2-5; 9 bases agree with TRBD2. Trimming cost V 0 bases and J 1 base; bases outside gene matches: 10. CDR1 is SGHRS and CDR2 is YFSETQ in the germline V gene. The CDR3 length is 18 residues. CDR3 protein: CASSLARGRTSAQETQYF. The CDR3 region has the DNA TGCGCCAGCAGCTTGGCCAGGGGTAGGACTAGCGCCCAAGAGACCCAGTACTTC. Filled out from reference TRBV5-1 and TRBJ2-5, the complete variable domain reads KAGVTQTPRYLIKTRGQQVTLSCSPISGHRSVSWYQQTPGQGLQFLFEYFSETQRNKGNFPGRFSGRQFSNSRSEMNVSTLELGDSALYLCASSLARGRTSAQETQYFGPGTRLLVL.

The V gene is TRBV7-2, the J gene TRBJ1-2; 7 bases map to TRBD1. The CDR3 is 16 amino acids. With 4 bases clipped from V and 4 bases from J, the junction kept 12 bases outside the gene matches. CDR1 and CDR2 from the germline V gene are SGHTA and FQGNSA. Written as DNA, the CDR3 is TGTGCCAGCAGCTCTATCTCCGGGACAGTCAGCTATGGCTACACCTTC. The encoded protein is CASSSISGTVSYGYTF. The variable domain in full, completed from reference TRBV7-2 and TRBJ1-2, reads GAGVSQSPSNKVTEKGKDVELRCDPISGHTALYWYRQSLGQGLEFLIYFQGNSAPDKSGLPSDRFSAERTGGSVSTLTIQRTQQEDSAVYLCASSSISGTVSYGYTFGSGTRLTVV.

The chain employs TRBV7-6 and TRBJ2-3; 7 bases map to TRBD2. Germline V gene sequence: CDR1 SGHVS, CDR2 FNYEAQ. The V gene end was trimmed by 0 bases and the J gene end by 4 bases; junction bases not matched to a gene: 10. This CDR3 contains 17 residues. Here the CDR3 DNA reads TGTGCCAGCAGCTTAGCCGTTCTAGCTCGGGGGGCAGATACGCAGTATTTT. Its translation: CASSLAVLARGADTQYF.

The chain employs TRBV29-1 and TRBJ2-1; possible D gene TRBD2, 7 bases. V lost 4 bases to trimming and J lost 5 bases, with 15 bases between them. From germline, CDR1 is SQVTM and CDR2 ANQGSEA. The CDR3 has 14 residues. In DNA, the CDR3 is TGCAGCGTTGCGGGGGAGCGGGACAACAATGAGCAGTTCTTC. Its translation is CSVAGERDNNEQFF.

This clonotype was counted many times. The chain recombines TRBV27 with TRBJ2-2; D remains unclear. CDR1 and CDR2 (germline): MNHEY, SMNVEV (reference sequence). The CDR3 sequence is 13 residues long. Trimming stripped 6 bases from V and 7 bases from J, with 12 bases between. CDR3 in DNA: TGTGCCAGCAGCCGAGACCCGTTCGGGGAGCTGTTTTTT. Its translation: CASSRDPFGELFF.

This clonotype was observed a handful of times. The V call is TRBV7-9, the J call TRBJ1-1; 9 bases agree with TRBD1. Trimming took 6 bases from V and 3 from J; bases not matched to a gene: 11. The germline CDR1 and CDR2 sequences are SEHNR and FQNEAQ (reference sequence). The CDR3 has 16 amino acids. This CDR3 is CASSFTGGAGDTEAFF. The CDR3 nucleotides are TGTGCCAGCAGTTTCACAGGGGGCGCAGGGGACACTGAAGCTTTCTTT.

This clonotype has only a few counts. This sequence joins TRBV20-1 and TRBJ2-6; D uncertain. Germline CDR1 DFQATT, CDR2 SNEGSKA (reference sequence). V was clipped by 1 base and J by 0 bases, with 7 bases between them. This CDR3 comprises 15 residues. The CDR3: CSARGRFSGANVLTF. Here the CDR3 DNA reads TGCAGTGCTAGAGGACGGTTCTCTGGGGCCAACGTCCTGACTTTC.

V gene TRBV3-1 combines with J gene TRBJ1-1; D is unclear. There are 15 residues in the CDR3. V dropped 1 base and J dropped 1 base, with 10 bases sitting between them. The germline CDR1 and CDR2 sequences are LGHDT and YNNKEL (reference sequence). CDR3 region: CASSQAPGQNTEAFF. CDR3 DNA sequence: TGTGCCAGCAGCCAAGCACCGGGCCAGAACACTGAAGCTTTCTTT.

This clonotype has ten or more counts. The chain uses TRBV15 and TRBJ2-1, with 12 bases matching TRBD2. CDR1 and CDR2 from the germline V gene are LNHNV and YYDKDF (reference sequence). This CDR3 is built from 16 residues. The V and J ends lost 4 bases and 6 bases, in that order; junction bases with no gene match: 7. CDR3 nucleotide sequence: TGTGCCACCAGCAAAGGGGGACTAGCGGGCCCCAATGAGCAGTTCTTC. This sequence encodes CATSKGGLAGPNEQFF.

At least ten counts were recorded for this clonotype. The genes are TRBV10-2 and TRBJ2-5; TRBD2 might be the D (5 bases). The CDR3 is 13 amino acids. The V gene lost 6 bases and the J gene lost 0 bases, with 8 bases spanning the gap. Germline-derived CDR1 and CDR2 are WSHSY and SAAADI. The CDR3 region has the DNA TGCGCCAGCAGAACCGGGAACCAAGAGACCCAGTACTTC. This codes for CASRTGNQETQYF.

The rearrangement links TRBV21-1 to TRBJ2-7; the table's D call of TRBD2 was not tested on the DNA. TRBV21-1 is designated a pseudogene. This CDR3 contains 12 residues. The CDR3 region has the DNA TGTGCCTCAGGCCCGCCGGTCTACGAGCAGTACTTC. As protein: CASGPPVYEQYF.

Turning to this clonotype: This may be a read error: a much more frequent sequence differs by one nucleotide. This chain uses TRBV29-1 with TRBJ2-5; 7 nucleotides match TRBD1. Unmatched junction bases numbered 14, after V lost 6 bases and J lost 4 bases. CDR3 length equals 15 residues. Germline CDR1 and CDR2: SQVTM and ANQGSEA. The CDR3 reads CSVIPSTGPVETQYF. The CDR3 bases are TGCAGCGTCATTCCTTCGACAGGGCCGGTAGAGACCCAGTACTTC.

This clonotype has at least ten counts. The V gene is TRBV12-3 or TRBV12-4, the J gene TRBJ1-5; D is unresolved. The CDR3 sequence is 13 residues long. Trimming removed 6 bases at V and 3 bases at J, with 9 bases between. CDR3 coding DNA: TGTGCCAGCAGAAGACAAGCCAATCAGCCCCAGCATTTT. Translation gives CASRRQANQPQHF.

In its sample, this clonotype was seen many times. V and J are TRBV14 and TRBJ2-3, with a weak D call TRBD1 (5 bases). Trimming removed 0 bases at V and 6 bases at J, with 22 bases between. This CDR3 contains 18 residues. Germline CDR1 and CDR2: SGHDN and FVKESK. Here the CDR3 DNA reads TGTGCCAGCAGCCAAGAAAGGGGCACCCTAACTAATATGGATACGCAGTATTTT. Translated: CASSQERGTLTNMDTQYF.

Concerning this clonotype: A read error may be the cause here, since a much bigger clone is one base away. The genes are TRBV14 and TRBJ2-7; D may correspond to TRBD1 or TRBD2 (6 bases each). Trimming left V 7 bases short and J 5 bases short, with 18 bases between. CDR1 is SGHDN, CDR2 FVKESK, per germline. This CDR3 contains 14 residues. For the CDR3, the DNA is TGTGCCAGCACCTTCGCGGGACATGGACACGAGCAGTACTTC. It is translated as CASTFAGHGHEQYF.

With regard to this clonotype: This may stem from a read error, because a much larger clone lies one nucleotide away. V is TRBV29-1 and J is TRBJ2-1, with D hard to call. Germline V gene lookup returns CDR1 SQVTM and CDR2 ANQGSEA. The CDR3 is 9 residues long. The CDR3 loop is CCVGYEQFF. CDR3 nucleotide sequence: TGCTGCGTTGGGTATGAGCAGTTCTTC.

This clonotype was recorded at least ten times. This sequence joins TRBV5-6 and TRBJ1-6; D possibly corresponds to TRBD1 (5 bases). Germline V gene lookup returns CDR1 SGHDT and CDR2 YYEEEE. V was trimmed by 0 bases and J by 2 bases, leaving 9 bases between them. The CDR3 covers 16 residues. The CDR3 DNA sequence: TGTGCCAGCAGCTTGGTGGCGGGGGCCTATAATTCACCCCTCCACTTT. It encodes CASSLVAGAYNSPLHF.

This clonotype was picked up a small number of times. The chain is built from TRBV19 and TRBJ1-5; D might be TRBD1 (5 bases). Trimming left V 9 bases short and J 0 bases short, with 21 bases between. Per germline, CDR1 LNHDA and CDR2 SQIVND (reference sequence). The CDR3 is made up of 17 amino acids. CDR3 in amino acids: CASIPGTALYSNQPQHF. CDR3 bases: TGTGCCAGCATCCCAGGGACTGCCTTATATAGCAATCAGCCCCAGCATTTT.

The chain has TRBV9 and TRBJ2-1; 13 positions match TRBD2. J gave up 5 bases and V 0 bases, and 8 bases lay outside the gene matches. This CDR3 contains 18 residues. CDR1 is SGDLS and CDR2 is YYNGEE in the germline V gene. CDR3 nucleotide sequence: TGTGCCAGCAGCGTAGGCCCCACCGGGACTAGCGGGAACAATGAGCAGTTCTTC. This encodes CASSVGPTGTSGNNEQFF.